A selection of T cell receptor beta chains follows, all from one sample in a study of cytomegalovirus exposure and HLA in healthy donors. Generated by immunoSEQ multiplex PCR, the TCRdb table keeps only in-frame clones and is missing some. Altogether about 80,000 clones are present, around 75% being singletons, with the ten largest covering 7% to 8.5%. The material sequenced was PBMCs. Receptors originate from a woman aged 40 to 50 in good health and CMV-seronegative. Both conserved end residues are part of each CDR3. Fields, in order: V gene, clone size, J gene, D gene, CDR3 protein, CDR3 DNA. A D gene is named only where the DNA matches it firmly. Size tells how often a clone was seen (once, few, many) or the class of an expanded clone, and some rows leave it out.

>TRBV7-9|.|TRBJ2-5|TRBD1
CASSTKQGAGETQYF
TGTGCCAGCAGCACCAAACAGGGGGCCGGAGAGACCCAGTACTTC
>TRBV2|.|TRBJ1-4|.
CASSVIANEKLFF
TGTGCCAGCAGTGTAATAGCTAATGAAAAACTGTTTTTT
>TRBV30|.|TRBJ1-2|.
CAWREEEPLGFDGYTF
TGTGCCTGGAGGGAGGAGGAGCCCCTCGGTTTTGATGGCTACACCTTC
>TRBV7-9|few|TRBJ1-2|.
CASSLPYDKRYGYTF
TGTGCCAGCAGCTTACCCTATGACAAGAGATATGGCTACACCTTC
>TRBV6-6|.|TRBJ2-2|TRBD2
CASSTPGGRNTGELFF
TGTGCCAGCAGTACCCCGGGAGGGAGAAACACCGGGGAGCTGTTTTTT
>TRBV28|.|TRBJ2-7|TRBD2
CASSRGGSYEQYF
TGTGCCAGCAGTCGGGGGGGCTCCTACGAGCAGTACTTC
>TRBV29-1|.|TRBJ1-5|TRBD1
CSACRDRARLSNQPQHF
TGCAGCGCCTGCCGGGACAGGGCTCGACTTAGCAATCAGCCCCAGCATTTT
>TRBV28|few|TRBJ1-2|.
CASSIPTGNYGYTF
TGTGCCAGCAGTATCCCCACGGGTAACTATGGCTACACCTTC
>TRBV30|.|TRBJ2-7|TRBD2
CAWSPRGTSGPYEQYF
TGTGCCTGGAGTCCTCGTGGGACTAGCGGGCCCTACGAGCAGTACTTC
>TRBV4-1|.|TRBJ2-5|.
CASSQDGPQETQYF
TGCGCCAGCAGCCAAGATGGCCCCCAAGAGACCCAGTACTTC
>TRBV6-6|.|TRBJ1-5|.
CASSSPDRGTQPQHF
TGTGCCAGCAGCTCTCCCGATCGGGGGACTCAGCCCCAGCATTTT
>TRBV28|.|TRBJ2-3|.
CASSFRLGDTQYF
TGTGCCAGCAGTTTCCGACTCGGAGATACGCAGTATTTT
>TRBV1|few|TRBJ1-2|.
CTSSQRGYGYTF
TGCACCAGCAGCCAACGGGGCTATGGCTACACCTTC
>TRBV10-1|.|TRBJ2-1|TRBD1
CASRGQGSDEQFF
TGCGCCAGCAGAGGACAGGGTTCGGATGAGCAGTTCTTC
>TRBV5-8|once|TRBJ1-3|TRBD1
CASSTGTGKNTIYF
TGTGCCAGCAGCACCGGGACAGGGAAAAACACCATATATTTT